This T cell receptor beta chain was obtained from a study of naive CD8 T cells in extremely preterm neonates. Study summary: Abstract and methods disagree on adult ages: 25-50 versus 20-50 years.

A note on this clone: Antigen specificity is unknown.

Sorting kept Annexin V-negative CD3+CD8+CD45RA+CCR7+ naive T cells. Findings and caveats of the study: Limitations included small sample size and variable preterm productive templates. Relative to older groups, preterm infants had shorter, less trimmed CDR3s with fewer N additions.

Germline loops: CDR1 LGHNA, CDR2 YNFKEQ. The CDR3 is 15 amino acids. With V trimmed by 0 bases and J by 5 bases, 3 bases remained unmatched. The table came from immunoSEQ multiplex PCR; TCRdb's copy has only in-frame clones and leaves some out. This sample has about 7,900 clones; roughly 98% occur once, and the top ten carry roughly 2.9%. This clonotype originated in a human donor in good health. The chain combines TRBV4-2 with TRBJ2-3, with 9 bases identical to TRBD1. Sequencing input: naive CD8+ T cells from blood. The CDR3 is CASSQETGGQDTQYF. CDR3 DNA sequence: TGTGCCAGCAGCCAAGAGACAGGGGGACAAGATACGCAGTATTTT.